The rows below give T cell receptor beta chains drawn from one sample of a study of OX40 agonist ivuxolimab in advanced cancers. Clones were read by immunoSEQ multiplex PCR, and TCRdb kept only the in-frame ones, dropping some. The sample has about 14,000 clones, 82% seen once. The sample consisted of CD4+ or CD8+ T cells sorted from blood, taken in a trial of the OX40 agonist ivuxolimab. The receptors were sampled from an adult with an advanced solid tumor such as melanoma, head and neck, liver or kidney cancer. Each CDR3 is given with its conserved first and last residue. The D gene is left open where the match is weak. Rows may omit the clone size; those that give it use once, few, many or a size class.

CATSRDLGYEQYF TGTGCCACCAGCAGAGATCTCGGTTACGAGCAGTACTTC TRBJ2-7 TRBV15 once NA
CASSLLGTSDTGELFF TGCGCCAGCAGCCTGCTGGGGACTAGCGACACCGGGGAGCTGTTTTTT TRBJ2-2 TRBV4-1 NA TRBD2
CASSDTAGAYEQYF TGTGCCAGCAGTGATACAGCCGGGGCCTACGAGCAGTACTTC TRBJ2-7 TRBV6-9 NA NA
CASSPGAAGDNEQFF TGCGCCAGCAGCCCTGGGGCGGCAGGTGATAATGAGCAGTTCTTC TRBJ2-1 TRBV4-1 NA NA
CSARETGTIYF TGCAGTGCTAGAGAGACCGGCACCATATATTTT TRBJ1-3 TRBV20-1 NA NA
CASSLALGSYEQYF TGTGCCAGCAGTCTAGCATTGGGCTCCTACGAGCAGTACTTC TRBJ2-7 TRBV27 once NA
CASSEREGTDTQYF TGTGCCAGTAGTGAGCGGGAGGGGACAGATACGCAGTATTTT TRBJ2-3 TRBV19 NA TRBD2
CASVRGNTGELFF TGTGCCAGCGTCCGGGGGAACACCGGGGAGCTGTTTTTT TRBJ2-2 TRBV2 NA NA
CASSIDGTTNTGELFF TGTGCCAGTAGTATTGACGGGACTACGAACACCGGGGAGCTGTTTTTT TRBJ2-2 TRBV19 NA TRBD2
CASSEIRGPKNIQYF TGTGCCAGCAGTGAAATAAGGGGCCCGAAAAACATTCAGTACTTC TRBJ2-4 TRBV6-1 NA NA
CASSSTYRSNQPQHF TGTGCCAGCAGCTCGACTTACAGAAGTAATCAGCCCCAGCATTTT TRBJ1-5 TRBV7-2 once NA
CASSEGPSSGGQETQYF TGTGCCAGCAGTGAAGGGCCTTCATCGGGAGGGCAAGAGACCCAGTACTTC TRBJ2-5 TRBV2 NA TRBD2
CASSESLAESSYNEQFF TGTGCCAGCAGTGAGAGTCTCGCGGAGAGCTCCTACAATGAGCAGTTCTTC TRBJ2-1 TRBV2 NA NA
CASNDRGPANEKLFF TGTGCCAGCAACGACAGGGGGCCGGCTAATGAAAAACTGTTTTTT TRBJ1-4 TRBV5-6 NA TRBD1
CASSQNTEAFF TGTGCCAGCAGCCAAAACACTGAAGCTTTCTTT TRBJ1-1 TRBV28 NA NA
CASSLGSHGYTF TGTGCCAGCAGCTTAGGCAGCCATGGCTACACCTTC TRBJ1-2 TRBV7-8 few NA
CASSQRAQGEGSHNEQFF TGCGCCAGCAGCCAACGCGCCCAGGGGGAGGGGTCCCACAATGAGCAGTTCTTC TRBJ2-1 TRBV4-3 NA NA
CASIQDRTGLYGYTF TGTGCCAGCATCCAGGACAGGACTGGTCTCTATGGCTACACCTTC TRBJ1-2 TRBV6-1 NA TRBD1
CASSGTGGSYNEQFF TGTGCCAGCAGCGGGACAGGGGGCTCCTACAATGAGCAGTTCTTC TRBJ2-1 TRBV9 NA TRBD1
CASSQSGLAIYEQYF TGCGCCAGCAGCCAAAGCGGACTAGCGATTTACGAGCAGTACTTC TRBJ2-7 TRBV5-1 NA TRBD2
CASSSFAGGDLHTEAFF TGTGCCAGCAGCTCCTTTGCGGGTGGGGATCTACACACTGAAGCTTTCTTT TRBJ1-1 TRBV7-9 NA NA
CSVEHEAVQETQYF TGCAGCGTTGAACACGAGGCGGTCCAAGAGACCCAGTACTTC TRBJ2-5 TRBV29-1 once NA
CASSPGTGDNYSPLHF TGCGCCAGCAGCCCAGGGACAGGGGACAACTATTCACCCCTCCACTTT TRBJ1-6 TRBV4-3 NA TRBD1
CASSFPPGNGNEQFF TGTGCCAGCAGCTTCCCCCCCGGGAATGGAAATGAGCAGTTCTTC TRBJ2-1 TRBV13 once NA
CASSHGWGEQYF TGTGCCAGCAGCCACGGGTGGGGCGAGCAGTACTTC TRBJ2-7 TRBV9 NA NA
CASSLGQGGEKLFF TGTGCCAGCAGCCTGGGACAGGGCGGGGAAAAACTGTTTTTT TRBJ1-4 TRBV9 many TRBD1
CASSRGQPGSGPLHF TGTGCCAGCAGTCGGGGACAGCCCGGCAGTGGACCCCTCCACTTT TRBJ1-6 TRBV27 NA TRBD1
CSAIRTDLQETQYF TGCAGTGCGATAAGGACGGATCTCCAAGAGACCCAGTACTTC TRBJ2-5 TRBV29-1 NA NA
CSVSSGRASYEQYF TGCAGCGTCTCCAGCGGGAGGGCCTCCTACGAGCAGTACTTC TRBJ2-7 TRBV29-1 NA TRBD2
CAISEAGTGDVVGQETQYF TGTGCCATCAGTGAGGCCGGGACAGGGGACGTTGTGGGGCAAGAGACCCAGTACTTC TRBJ2-5 TRBV10-3 NA TRBD1
CASRGGLSTDTQYF TGTGCCAGCAGGGGGGGACTTAGCACAGATACGCAGTATTTT TRBJ2-3 TRBV2 NA NA
CASSESSGTDTQYF TGTGCCAGCAGTGAAAGCTCGGGCACAGATACGCAGTATTTT TRBJ2-3 TRBV6-4 many NA
CASSEGLGLHF TGTGCCAGCAGTGAAGGTCTGGGCCTCCACTTT TRBJ1-6 TRBV28 NA NA
CASSPALADYSYEQYF TGTGCCAGCAGTCCCGCACTAGCGGACTACTCCTACGAGCAGTACTTC TRBJ2-7 TRBV27 NA TRBD2
CASSLNRGVNYGYTF TGTGCCAGCAGCTTAAATCGGGGGGTCAACTATGGCTACACCTTC TRBJ1-2 TRBV7-9 NA NA
CASSPTTSPADIQYF TGTGCCAGCAGCCCGACTACCTCCCCGGCGGACATTCAGTACTTC TRBJ2-4 TRBV6-4 once NA
CASSQPGISYEQYF TGTGCCAGCAGTCAACCGGGAATTTCCTACGAGCAGTACTTC TRBJ2-7 TRBV27 NA NA
CASSLGTQPQHF TGTGCCAGCAGCTTAGGAACCCAGCCCCAGCATTTT TRBJ1-5 TRBV7-9 NA NA
CASSRSGTSGVEQYF TGTGCCAGCAGCCGGTCCGGGACTAGCGGGGTTGAGCAGTACTTC TRBJ2-7 TRBV7-8 NA TRBD2
CASSVADRGNTIYF TGTGCCAGCAGCGTAGCTGACAGGGGAAACACCATATATTTT TRBJ1-3 TRBV9 NA NA
CASSQFSTDTQYF TGTGCCAGCAGCCAGTTCTCCACAGATACGCAGTATTTT TRBJ2-3 TRBV4-2 NA NA
CASSLGPSQNTIYF TGTGCCAGCAGCTTAGGCCCAAGCCAAAACACCATATATTTT TRBJ1-3 TRBV7-2 once NA
CSVDYVAGGFSTDTQYF TGCAGCGTTGATTACGTAGCGGGGGGCTTTAGCACAGATACGCAGTATTTT TRBJ2-3 TRBV29-1 NA TRBD2
CASSSNIVAAPKNIQYF TGTGCCAGCAGCTCTAACATAGTTGCGGCCCCCAAAAACATTCAGTACTTC TRBJ2-4 TRBV7-9 once NA
CASSPGQGFGYTF TGTGCCAGCAGCCCGGGACAGGGGTTTGGCTACACCTTC TRBJ1-2 TRBV27 NA TRBD1
CASSDRRRKNQPQHF TGTGCCAGCAGTGACAGGAGACGGAAAAATCAGCCCCAGCATTTT TRBJ1-5 TRBV6-4 few NA
CASSQTSGGDGEQFF TGTGCCAGCAGCCAGACTAGCGGGGGGGACGGTGAGCAGTTCTTC TRBJ2-1 TRBV7-6 NA TRBD2
CASSDSLSYEQYF TGTGCCAGTAGCGACAGCCTCTCCTACGAGCAGTACTTC TRBJ2-7 TRBV19 NA NA
CSVEDPGASNEKLFF TGCAGCGTTGAAGATCCAGGGGCGAGTAATGAAAAACTGTTTTTT TRBJ1-4 TRBV29-1 NA NA
CASSQGQEFDEQYF TGCGCCAGCAGCCAAGGTCAGGAGTTCGACGAGCAGTACTTC TRBJ2-7 TRBV4-3 NA NA
CASSYGPQGASYEQYF TGTGCCAGCAGTTACGGGCCACAGGGGGCCTCCTACGAGCAGTACTTC TRBJ2-7 TRBV6-5 NA TRBD1
CASSPTMNTEAFF TGTGCCAGCTCGCCTACTATGAACACTGAAGCTTTCTTT TRBJ1-1 TRBV18 NA NA
CASKAGDRYEQYF TGTGCCAGCAAAGCGGGGGACCGCTACGAGCAGTACTTC TRBJ2-7 TRBV27 medium-sized TRBD2
CASRDGELFF TGTGCCAGCAGAGACGGGGAGCTGTTTTTT TRBJ2-2 TRBV6-5 NA NA
CASSLVSGQGPYGYTF TGTGCCAGCAGCTTAGTTTCGGGACAGGGGCCGTATGGCTACACCTTC TRBJ1-2 TRBV7-2 NA TRBD1
CASSEAPRGYGYTF TGTGCCAGCAGTGAGGCGCCCCGCGGATATGGCTACACCTTC TRBJ1-2 TRBV2 NA NA
CASSIGPGQGDYEQYF TGTGCCAGTAGTATAGGTCCGGGACAGGGGGACTACGAGCAGTACTTC TRBJ2-7 TRBV19 NA TRBD1